This is a list of T cell receptor beta chains from one sample in a study of CD8+CD57+ T cells in acquired aplastic anemia. TCRdb reanalysed the reads using MiXCR and keeps one entry per CDR3 protein. The repertoire holds some 160,000 distinct CDR3 sequences, with approximately 44% as singletons. Input material: sorted CD4+, CD8+, or CD8+CD57+ T cells (not recorded which) from PBMCs. These receptors were obtained from a human donor with aplastic anemia. Both conserved end residues are part of each CDR3. The order of the fields is CDR3 DNA, CDR3 protein, J gene, clone size, D gene, V gene. D genes are given only for firm matches. Clone size is stated in some rows and not others, as once, few, many or a class when expanded.

CDR3 DNA: TGCAGTGCTAGAGTAGCGGGAGGCGAAAAACTGTTTTTT; CDR3 protein: CSARVAGGEKLFF; J gene: TRBJ1-4; clone size: once; D gene: .; V gene: TRBV20-1
CDR3 DNA: TGCGCCAGCAGCTTGGCCGGTGGGTTCGACACAGATACGCAGTGTTTT; CDR3 protein: CASSLAGGFDTDTQCF; J gene: TRBJ2-3; clone size: .; D gene: .; V gene: TRBV5-1
CDR3 DNA: TGTGCCACCAGCCTATCGGGGGTGAGGGCAGGGGGTGATCAGGAGACCCAGTACTTC; CDR3 protein: CATSLSGVRAGGDQETQYF; J gene: TRBJ2-5; clone size: many; D gene: .; V gene: TRBV15
CDR3 DNA: TGTGCCATCAAGGATGGCTCGGGAGATACGCAGTATTTT; CDR3 protein: CAIKDGSGDTQYF; J gene: TRBJ2-3; clone size: few; D gene: .; V gene: TRBV10-3
CDR3 DNA: TGTGCCACTTCCGGGACTAGCGGATACTCCTACAATGAGCAGTTCTTC; CDR3 protein: CATSGTSGYSYNEQFF; J gene: TRBJ2-1; clone size: .; D gene: TRBD2; V gene: TRBV24-1
CDR3 DNA: TGCGCCAGCAGTGCCGGGACCCTAGAGGGCAATCAGCCCCAGCATTTT; CDR3 protein: CASSAGTLEGNQPQHF; J gene: TRBJ1-5; clone size: .; D gene: .; V gene: TRBV10-2
CDR3 DNA: TGTGCCACCAGCAGAGAATTAAGCGGGAGTTTGTACGGTGAGCAGTTCTTC; CDR3 protein: CATSRELSGSLYGEQFF; J gene: TRBJ2-1; clone size: .; D gene: TRBD2; V gene: TRBV15
CDR3 DNA: TGTGCCACCAGCTTACGACTAGCGGGAAAGGTCGAGCAGTACTTC; CDR3 protein: CATSLRLAGKVEQYF; J gene: TRBJ2-7; clone size: .; D gene: TRBD2; V gene: TRBV15
CDR3 DNA: TGTGCCAGCAGTCCTGGGACTAGCGGGCTTAGGGGGGAGCTGTTTTTT; CDR3 protein: CASSPGTSGLRGELFF; J gene: TRBJ2-2; clone size: many; D gene: TRBD2; V gene: TRBV12-3/TRBV12-4
CDR3 DNA: TGTGCCAGCAGCTTAAGTGGGGGGGCCTTAGAGACCCAGTACTTC; CDR3 protein: CASSLSGGALETQYF; J gene: TRBJ2-5; clone size: .; D gene: .; V gene: TRBV7-3
CDR3 DNA: TGTGCCAGCAGTGAACGGGGGACTCTAGCCTACGAGCAGTACTTC; CDR3 protein: CASSERGTLAYEQYF; J gene: TRBJ2-7; clone size: .; D gene: .; V gene: TRBV2
CDR3 DNA: TGTGCCGCGGCCAGGACAGGGGGCGAGCAGTACTTC; CDR3 protein: CAAARTGGEQYF; J gene: TRBJ2-7; clone size: .; D gene: TRBD1; V gene: TRBV7-9
CDR3 DNA: TGTGCTAGTGGTTTACGAGGGAGCGGAAACACCATATATTTT; CDR3 protein: CASGLRGSGNTIYF; J gene: TRBJ1-3; clone size: many; D gene: .; V gene: TRBV12-5
CDR3 DNA: TGCGCCAGCAGTAGCGGGGGGGCGGATCAAGAGACCCAGTACTTC; CDR3 protein: CASSSGGADQETQYF; J gene: TRBJ2-5; clone size: .; D gene: TRBD2; V gene: TRBV10-2
CDR3 DNA: TGCAGCGTTGGACATTCGAACACTGAAGCTTTCTTT; CDR3 protein: CSVGHSNTEAFF; J gene: TRBJ1-1; clone size: many; D gene: .; V gene: TRBV29-1
CDR3 DNA: TGTGCCACCAGCCCTCCGGCAGGTCACTATGGCTACACCTTC; CDR3 protein: CATSPPAGHYGYTF; J gene: TRBJ1-2; clone size: once; D gene: .; V gene: TRBV15
CDR3 DNA: TGTGCCAGCTCACCGATATATGGCTACACCTTC; CDR3 protein: CASSPIYGYTF; J gene: TRBJ1-2; clone size: many; D gene: .; V gene: TRBV18
CDR3 DNA: TGTGCCAGTAGGACTAGCGGGTTGTCGGTCAATGAGCAGTTCTTC; CDR3 protein: CASRTSGLSVNEQFF; J gene: TRBJ2-1; clone size: .; D gene: TRBD2; V gene: TRBV19
CDR3 DNA: TGTGCCATCAGCCAGGACAGGGGGACCGGGGAGCTGTTTTTT; CDR3 protein: CAISQDRGTGELFF; J gene: TRBJ2-2; clone size: .; D gene: TRBD1; V gene: TRBV10-3
CDR3 DNA: TGTGCCAGCAGCTTAACAGGGCAAAGGACCGGGGAGCTGTTTTTT; CDR3 protein: CASSLTGQRTGELFF; J gene: TRBJ2-2; clone size: many; D gene: .; V gene: TRBV11-3
CDR3 DNA: TGCAGCGTTGGAGCGCTGGGGTATTCGGAGACCCAGTACTTC; CDR3 protein: CSVGALGYSETQYF; J gene: TRBJ2-5; clone size: .; D gene: .; V gene: TRBV29-1
CDR3 DNA: TGTGCCAGCAGTGGGGGGCAGGGGGCTTCTTACAATGAGCAGTTCTTC; CDR3 protein: CASSGGQGASYNEQFF; J gene: TRBJ2-1; clone size: .; D gene: TRBD1; V gene: TRBV12-3/TRBV12-4
CDR3 DNA: TGTGCCAGCAGCCACGGCGTTGGAGAGACCCAGTTCTTC; CDR3 protein: CASSHGVGETQFF; J gene: TRBJ2-1; clone size: .; D gene: .; V gene: TRBV14
CDR3 DNA: TGCAGTGCTTCCCGGGGGGGGACGACTGGAAACACCATATATTTT; CDR3 protein: CSASRGGTTGNTIYF; J gene: TRBJ1-3; clone size: many; D gene: .; V gene: TRBV20-1
CDR3 DNA: TGCGCCAGCAGCTTGGGACTAGCGGGGGGAGGTGTGGATGAGCAGTTCTTC; CDR3 protein: CASSLGLAGGGVDEQFF; J gene: TRBJ2-1; clone size: many; D gene: TRBD2; V gene: TRBV5-1
CDR3 DNA: TGTGCCAGCAGCTCCATTAAAAGTTGGACTCAACGCCCTTACGAGCAGTACTTC; CDR3 protein: CASSSIKSWTQRPYEQYF; J gene: TRBJ2-7; clone size: many; D gene: .; V gene: TRBV7-3
CDR3 DNA: TGCGCCAGCAGCCCAGGGGTGGATGCCCAGTACTTC; CDR3 protein: CASSPGVDAQYF; J gene: TRBJ2-5; clone size: many; D gene: .; V gene: TRBV5-1
CDR3 DNA: TGTGCCACCAGCAGACCCGGGACGGCCAGTGAAGCTTTCTTT; CDR3 protein: CATSRPGTASEAFF; J gene: TRBJ1-1; clone size: .; D gene: .; V gene: TRBV15
CDR3 DNA: TGTGCCAGCAGCCGCCCGGGACAGGGCTACAATGAGCAGTTCTTC; CDR3 protein: CASSRPGQGYNEQFF; J gene: TRBJ2-1; clone size: many; D gene: TRBD1; V gene: TRBV14
CDR3 DNA: TGTGCCAGCAGATACGGACAGCTGAATGAAAAACTGTTTTTT; CDR3 protein: CASRYGQLNEKLFF; J gene: TRBJ1-4; clone size: many; D gene: .; V gene: TRBV2
CDR3 DNA: TGCAGTGCTAACGATGGGACAGGGGGCTATGGCTACACCTTC; CDR3 protein: CSANDGTGGYGYTF; J gene: TRBJ1-2; clone size: .; D gene: TRBD1; V gene: TRBV20-1
CDR3 DNA: TGCGCCAGCAGCCAACACCCTAGACAGCATGCAACTAATGAAAAACTGTTTTTT; CDR3 protein: CASSQHPRQHATNEKLFF; J gene: TRBJ1-4; clone size: .; D gene: .; V gene: TRBV4-1